These 7 T cell receptor beta chains were all obtained from the same sample, sequenced in a study of CD8 T cells in ankylosing spondylitis. Study-level points and caveats: Seemingly distinctive of ankylosing spondylitis blood was a TCR beta motif formed by eight highly homologous variants.

TCRdb processed the 5' RACE reads anew with MiXCR; each CDR3 protein has one entry. The table lists over 400,000 distinct CDR3 sequences, roughly 26% of them singletons. No cognate antigen is known for these TCRs. The sequencing sample was made of blood, either unsorted or a sorted T cell fraction (not recorded which). Source of these receptors: a male donor with ankylosing spondylitis.

This clonotype was seen a handful of times. The V gene is TRBV9, the J gene TRBJ2-7, with 9 nucleotides matching TRBD2. J was trimmed by 1 base and V by 4 bases; bases with no gene match: 6. CDR3 length: 15 amino acids. CDR1 and CDR2 from the germline V gene are SGDLS and YYNGEE. The CDR3 coding sequence is TGTGCCAGCAGCCCCACTAGCGGGTATTCCTACGAGCAGTACTTC. Its translation: CASSPTSGYSYEQYF.

The chain couples TRBV5-6 to TRBJ2-2; 10 bases are shared with TRBD1. Germline V gives CDR1 SGHDT, CDR2 YYEEEE. J gave up 4 bases and V 3 bases, and 6 bases lay outside the gene matches. The CDR3 is 16 amino acids. The CDR3: CASSWTGQGPTGELFF. CDR3 bases: TGTGCCAGCAGCTGGACGGGACAGGGGCCCACCGGGGAGCTGTTTTTT. Combining the CDR3 with reference TRBV5-6 and TRBJ2-2 gives the whole variable domain DAGVTQSPTHLIKTRGQQVTLRCSPKSGHDTVSWYQQALGQGPQFIFQYYEEEERQRGNFPDRFSGHQFPNYSSELNVNALLLGDSALYLCASSWTGQGPTGELFFGEGSRLTVL.

In its sample, this clonotype was seen a few times. Here the CDR3 DNA reads TGTGCCAGCAGCGCGAACCGGGCCTCGGGCTACACCTTC. Its translation is CASSANRASGYTF. J is TRBJ1-2 and V is TRBV7-9, with D uncertain. The germline V gene encodes CDR1 SEHNR and CDR2 FQNEAQ (reference sequence). This CDR3 has 13 residues. Trimming removed 5 bases from V and 8 bases from J, with 15 bases in between.

In this sample, this clonotype turned up a few times. This chain links TRBV3-1 with TRBJ2-1; TRBD2 is a possible D gene (5 bases). CDR1 is LGHDT, CDR2 YNNKEL, per germline (reference sequence). The ends were cut back, 6 bases at V and 4 bases at J, with 10 bases in the middle. The CDR3 length is 13 residues. CDR3 sequence (DNA): TGTGCCAGCAGAGAGGGTCCTTACAATGAGCAGTTCTTC. Its protein product is CASREGPYNEQFF.

The chain is built from TRBV20-1 and TRBJ2-1; 7 nucleotides line up with TRBD1. CDR3 length: 14 residues. V dropped 3 bases and J dropped 2; count of bases not matched to a gene: 4. Germline assignment: CDR1 DFQATT and CDR2 SNEGSKA (reference sequence). The CDR3 loop is CSASVQGAYNEQFF. The CDR3 DNA sequence: TGCAGTGCTAGCGTCCAGGGGGCCTACAATGAGCAGTTCTTC.

This clonotype was observed a few times. V is TRBV12-3 or TRBV12-4 and J is TRBJ2-5; TRBD1 aligns across 9 bases. V lost 1 base to trimming and J lost 5 bases; unmatched junction nucleotides: 8. CDR3 length: 16 residues. DNA for the CDR3: TGTGCCAGCAGTTTAGGTCTCGACAGGGGGTGGGAGACCCAGTACTTC. Protein sequence: CASSLGLDRGWETQYF.

The V and J genes are TRBV7-9 and TRBJ1-5; the D is unclear. The CDR3 covers 12 residues. Germline lookup yields CDR1 SEHNR and CDR2 FQNEAQ (reference sequence). The ends were cut back, 8 bases at V and 9 bases at J, with 14 bases in the middle. CDR3 nucleotide sequence: TGTGCCAGCGGGGAGGGCCCGAGGCCCCAGCATTTT. Translated, it gives CASGEGPRPQHF.